This TCR beta chain derives from a study of OX40 agonist ivuxolimab in advanced cancers. About the investigation overall: The costimulatory receptor OX40 (CD134) was targeted by ivuxolimab, a fully human IgG2 agonistic monoclonal antibody. Three dose-escalation patients achieved partial responses, one with hepatocellular carcinoma and two with cutaneous melanoma. The purpose of peripheral TCRbeta sequencing was to test whether ivuxolimab changed TCR sequence diversity and led to clonal T-cell expansion. Intravenous ivuxolimab was administered to patients every 2 weeks at six dose levels: 0.01, 0.1, 0.3, 1.5, 3 and 10 mg/kg. The paper reports the monotherapy dose-escalation portion (N of about 56 patients) of the phase I ivuxolimab trial. The dose-escalation cohort was over 70% male with a mean age of about 65 years, ranging from roughly 20 to 85. Patients were allowed to have had prior anti-PD-1, anti-PD-L1 or anti-CTLA-4 therapy, and approximately 43% of the dose-escalation patients had previously received checkpoint inhibitors. Among the roughly 52 dose-escalation patients, some 20 had hepatocellular carcinoma, some 15 melanoma, 9 renal cell carcinoma and 9 head and neck cancer.

Patients with a history of autoimmune disease or receiving systemic immunosuppression were excluded from the trial. Peripheral blood for TCR sequencing was collected from all dose cohorts at baseline, on cycle 4 day 1, and on cycle 7 day 1. The samples were taken from a phase I, first-in-human, multicenter, open-label dose-escalation trial of ivuxolimab. Adults with locally advanced or metastatic head and neck squamous cell, hepatocellular, melanoma or renal cell carcinoma were enrolled in the trial. CD4+ and CD8+ T cells were sorted separately from peripheral blood before TCR sequencing. Trimming removed 4 bases from V and 2 bases from J; the gene matches leave 7 bases unexplained. Spanning cysteine to phenylalanine, the CDR3 consists of 16 amino acids. The entry retains the CDR3 DNA only, 48 bases that are in frame from base 1. The germline V gene specifies SGDLS as CDR1 and YYNGEE as CDR2. To sequence the TCRbeta CDR3 region, genomic DNA was isolated from the sorted cells. The immunoSEQ Assay was used for sequencing of TCRbeta CDR3 regions. The source is immuneACCESS, and TCRdb retained only in-frame sequences with V and J called. Part of the clones is not carried over; for the studies checked, unresolved V genes explain less than half of this, and the remainder is unexplained. In this sample the table shows some 99,000 clones, about 80% of which occur a single time. The ten most abundant clones make up about 1.6% of the sample.

General findings and caveats noted by the study authors: After ivuxolimab, expanded clones were on average more numerous among CD8+ T cells than among CD4+ T cells. Partial responders in the 0.1-3.0 mg/kg groups had among the lowest normalized peripheral clonal expansion, especially among CD8+ T cells. Clonal expansion of both CD4+ and CD8+ blood T cells was observed from baseline to week 6 at doses 0.1 to 3.0 mg/kg. The antigen specificity of the peripheral T cells that underwent clonal expansion was not determined. Low levels of normalized T-cell clonal expansion were also seen in some patients who did not respond.

The table lists this clone with a few counts. Its antigen specificity is not known. There are no base qualities to consult, and no much larger clone falls within one base. The source is an adult with an advanced solid tumor such as melanoma, head and neck, liver or kidney cancer. Sequenced material: CD4+ or CD8+ T cells sorted from blood, taken in a trial of the OX40 agonist ivuxolimab. The sequence is built from TRBV9 and TRBJ1-3, with TRBD1 identical over 9 junction bases. This receptor carries the CDR3 CASSFRDRVPGNTIYF. Read as DNA, the sequence is TGTGCCAGCAGCTTCCGGGACAGGGTTCCTGGAAACACCATATATTTT.